The 18 T cell receptor beta chains below all came from one sample that was sequenced in a study of blood T cell repertoires in COVID-19. Clones were sequenced by immunoSEQ multiplex PCR, and TCRdb holds only the in-frame ones, with some missing. The table lists roughly 46,000 clones, 88% of them singletons. The sample consisted of peripheral blood. The receptors stem from a man aged 45-65 years with active COVID-19.

The V gene is TRBV4-1, the J gene TRBJ2-3; 8 bases are a match to TRBD1. The CDR3 is 16 amino acids. Germline V CDR1 and CDR2: MGHRA, YSYEKL. The junction had 7 bases not matched to a gene; V was cut back by 4 bases and J by 1 base. CDR3 DNA: TGCGCCAGCAGCCCTGGACAGGGTCTCCGCACAGATACGCAGTATTTT. It yields the protein CASSPGQGLRTDTQYF.

The J gene is TRBJ2-1, the V gene TRBV5-1, with 11 bases fitting TRBD1. Germline CDR1 is SGHRS and CDR2 is YFSETQ. The CDR3 consists of 14 residues. With V trimmed by 4 bases and J by 7 bases, 4 bases remained unmatched. CDR3 sequence reads: CASSPGQGANEQFF. CDR3 sequence (DNA): TGCGCCAGCAGCCCCGGACAGGGGGCGAATGAGCAGTTCTTC.

This chain uses TRBV5-1 with TRBJ2-7, with TRBD1 identical over 9 bases. Germline CDR1 reads SGHRS; CDR2 reads YFSETQ. V dropped 4 bases and J dropped 4; count of bases not matched to a gene: 24. CDR3 length equals 20 residues. CDR3 sequence (DNA): TGCGCCAGCAGCACAGATCCCGGGACAGGGCGAACGTTTGGCACTTACGAGCAGTACTTC. It is translated as CASSTDPGTGRTFGTYEQYF.

The chain combines TRBV6-5 with TRBJ2-7; D perhaps matches TRBD2 (5 bases). Germline lookup yields CDR1 MNHEY and CDR2 SVGAGI. The V gene lost 5 bases and the J gene lost 0 bases, with 11 bases spanning the gap. The CDR3 covers 14 residues. DNA of the CDR3: TGTGCCAGCAGTACCGACGGGAACTCCTACGAGCAGTACTTC. Amino acids: CASSTDGNSYEQYF.

This clone was recorded a few times. The chain links TRBV2 to TRBJ1-5; D may be TRBD1 (5 bases). The CDR3 covers 12 residues. V was shortened by 6 bases and J by 10 bases, with 13 bases between the two germline ends. The germline V gene has CDR1 SNHLY and CDR2 FYNNEI. The CDR3 here is CASRVVQAPQHF. CDR3 nucleotide sequence: TGTGCCAGCAGAGTCGTACAGGCCCCCCAGCATTTT.

The CDR3 DNA reads as TGTGCCAGCAGCCCGGGGATCTACGAGCAGTACTTC. Protein sequence: CASSPGIYEQYF. The chain carries TRBV3-1 (or the pseudogene TRBV3-2) and TRBJ2-7, with a weak D call TRBD2 (5 bases). The germline gives CDR1 LGHDT, CDR2 YNNKEL (reference sequence). The ends were cut back, 4 bases at V and 3 bases at J, with 7 bases in the middle. The CDR3 has 12 amino acids.

The chain joins TRBV4-1 to TRBJ2-1, with 9 bases identical to TRBD2. This CDR3 is built from 19 residues. V shed 0 bases and J 6 bases; nucleotides not matched to a gene: 15. Germline CDR1 reads MGHRA; CDR2 reads YSYEKL. The chain's CDR3 is CASSQDGSGLAGPRNEQFF. The CDR3 bases are TGCGCCAGCAGCCAAGATGGGTCGGGGCTAGCGGGGCCCCGCAATGAGCAGTTCTTC.

This sequence joins TRBV9 and TRBJ2-7; weak D call: TRBD2 (6 bases). V was trimmed by 6 bases and J by 2 bases, leaving 18 bases between them. The CDR3 length is 15 residues. Germline CDR1 SGDLS, CDR2 YYNGEE. CDR3 protein: CASTYGPEGAYEQYF. The CDR3 region has the DNA TGTGCCAGCACCTATGGTCCGGAGGGTGCCTACGAGCAGTACTTC.

The chain is built from TRBV19 and TRBJ1-4; a weak D match, TRBD1 (5 bases). Trimming left V 4 bases short and J 0 bases short, with 6 bases between. Germline V gene data show CDR1 as LNHDA and CDR2 as SQIVND (reference sequence). This CDR3 region has 14 residues. The CDR3 loop reads CASSTTATNEKLFF. For the CDR3, the DNA is TGTGCCAGTAGTACGACAGCAACTAATGAAAAACTGTTTTTT.

The genes are TRBV28 and TRBJ1-1, with 9 positions matching TRBD1. The germline V gene has CDR1 MDHEN and CDR2 SYDVKM. The CDR3 has 14 residues. Germline trimming cut 7 bases from V and 5 bases from J; bases unmatched to any gene: 8. The chain's CDR3 is CASNQQGARTEAFF. CDR3 nucleotides: TGTGCCAGCAATCAACAGGGGGCGAGGACTGAAGCTTTCTTT.

This chain joins TRBV6-5 and TRBJ1-4; 7 bases match TRBD1. This CDR3 has 14 amino acids. Germline CDR1 MNHEY, CDR2 SVGAGI. Losses at the gene ends were 5 bases for V and 8 bases for J; bases not matched to a gene: 8. The CDR3 sequence is CASSIQGSGEKLFF. The CDR3 bases are TGTGCCAGCAGTATACAGGGGTCTGGGGAAAAACTGTTTTTT.

V and J are TRBV3-1 (or the pseudogene TRBV3-2) and TRBJ2-1; 8 nucleotides match TRBD2. Losses at the gene ends were 0 bases for V and 9 bases for J; bases not matched to a gene: 4. Germline loops: CDR1 LGHDT, CDR2 YNNKEL (reference sequence). CDR3 size: 14 residues. CDR3 DNA: TGTGCCAGCAGCCAAGATGGAAGCGGGGGTGAGCAGTTCTTC. This gives the protein CASSQDGSGGEQFF.

V and J are TRBV6-1 and TRBJ2-3; TRBD2 agrees at 11 bases. Germline V lookup: CDR1 MNHNS, CDR2 SASEGT. The CDR3 spans 16 residues. V dropped 4 bases and J dropped 2; count of bases not matched to a gene: 5. The CDR3 DNA reads TGTGCCAGCAGTGTATCTAGCGGGAGGTCCACAGATACGCAGTATTTT. The encoded protein is CASSVSSGRSTDTQYF.

In regard to this clone: The same CDR3 can be traced to other DNA sequences in this sample. The rearrangement uses TRBV29-1 and TRBJ2-1; D unresolved. V shed 3 bases and J shed 1 base, with 4 bases lying between them. This CDR3 spans 12 amino acids. CDR1 and CDR2 (germline): SQVTM, ANQGSEA. DNA of the CDR3: TGCAGCGTTGACAGGTCCTACAATGAGCAGTTCTTC. It translates to CSVDRSYNEQFF.

The chain combines TRBV18 with TRBJ2-3; D gene uncertain. V gave up 5 bases and J gave up 4 bases, with 7 bases separating them. The CDR3 is 12 amino acids. CDR1 and CDR2 from the germline V gene are KGHSH and LQKENI. Here the CDR3 reads CASSTNADTQYF. The DNA for the CDR3 is TGTGCCAGCTCAACTAACGCAGATACGCAGTATTTT.

The rearrangement links TRBV7-6 to TRBJ1-4, with 7 nucleotides matching TRBD1. CDR3 length: 16 residues. Trimming at V came to 4 bases and at J to 4 bases, leaving 9 bases not matched to a gene. CDR1 is SGHVS and CDR2 is FNYEAQ in the germline V gene. The CDR3 reads CASSYQQGVGNEKLFF. The CDR3, as DNA: TGTGCCAGCAGCTATCAGCAGGGGGTCGGTAATGAAAAACTGTTTTTT.

The genes are TRBV28 and TRBJ2-7; tentatively, D is TRBD1 (6 bases). Germline V lookup: CDR1 MDHEN, CDR2 SYDVKM. Trimming left V 3 bases short and J 1 base short, with 10 bases between. The length of the CDR3 is 14 residues. CDR3 region: CASSFSGQSYEQYF. Written as DNA, the CDR3 is TGTGCCAGCAGTTTCTCCGGACAGTCCTACGAGCAGTACTTC.

This chain connects TRBV5-1 to TRBJ1-2, with TRBD1 as a possible D gene (5 bases). CDR1 and CDR2 (germline): SGHRS, YFSETQ. This CDR3 is 13 amino acids long. CDR3 sequence (DNA): TGCCCCACCAGGTCTGGGGGGGGCTATGGCTACACCTTC. Its protein product is CPTRSGGGYGYTF.